The 32 T cell receptor beta chains given below trace back to one sample, sequenced in a study of T cell repertoires in cytomegalovirus infection. TCRdb independently ran MiXCR on the reads; one entry per CDR3 protein. The data hold around 800,000 distinct CDR3 sequences, with approximately 32% observed a single time. Their cognate antigens are unknown. The specimen was cultured CD8+ T cells from PBMCs, collected from culture after CMV antigen stimulation. These receptors came from a human donor in good health (CMV status not recorded). Some clones in this sample may be carry-over from other donors' samples.

This clonotype showed up just a few times. V usage is TRBV29-1 and J usage is TRBJ1-2; TRBD1 is a possible D gene (5 bases). In germline, CDR1 is SQVTM, CDR2 ANQGSEA. V dropped 0 bases and J dropped 0 bases, with 17 bases sitting between them. The CDR3 loop spans 17 amino acids. This chain's CDR3 is CSVEDRQRPPTNYGYTF. DNA of the CDR3: TGCAGCGTTGAAGATCGACAGCGTCCTCCTACTAACTATGGCTACACCTTC. The entire variable domain, with the rest obtained from reference TRBV29-1 and TRBJ1-2, is as follows: SAVISQKPSRDICQRGTSLTIQCQVDSQVTMMFWYRQQPGQSLTLIATANQGSEATYESGFVIDKFPISRPNLTFSTLTVSNMSPEDSSIYLCSVEDRQRPPTNYGYTFGSGTRLTVV.

As concerns this clonotype: The junction shows a germline mismatch at one end, possibly a read error. The chain is built from TRBV14 and TRBJ2-1; 8 bases align to TRBD1. Germline loops: CDR1 SGHDN, CDR2 FVKESK. The CDR3 totals 16 residues. This CDR3 reads CVSSQDTGGSYNEQFF. Here the CDR3 DNA reads TGTGTCAGCAGCCAAGATACAGGGGGCTCCTACAATGAGCAGTTCTTC.

The rearrangement joins TRBV6-5 to TRBJ2-7; TRBD2 agrees at 14 bases. The V segment lost 4 bases and the J segment 4 bases; nucleotides outside the gene matches: 0. The CDR3 consists of 14 residues. Per the germline V gene, CDR1 is MNHEY and CDR2 is SVGAGI. The CDR3 DNA sequence: TGTGCCAGCAGTTGGACTAGCGGGGGGTACGAGCAGTACGTC. It yields the protein CASSWTSGGYEQYV.

The rearrangement uses TRBV5-1 and TRBJ2-6; D not resolved. There are 17 residues in the CDR3. Germline V gene sequence: CDR1 SGHRS, CDR2 YFSETQ. The V end lost 0 bases, the J end lost 0 bases, and 10 bases lay between the germline ends. The CDR3 DNA sequence: TGCGCCAGCAGCTTGGTACCGACCAGCTCTGGGGCCAACGTCCTGACTTTC. Its translation is CASSLVPTSSGANVLTF.

This clonotype was seen repeatedly, ten times or more. This chain connects TRBV7-8 to TRBJ2-5, with TRBD1 matching 10 bases. CDR1 and CDR2 (germline): SGHVS, FQNEAQ. V lost 0 bases to trimming and J lost 2 bases; unmatched junction nucleotides: 6. The CDR3 covers 17 residues. The CDR3 loop is CASSLALPGQGQETQYF. CDR3 nucleotide sequence: TGTGCCAGCAGCTTAGCTTTACCGGGACAGGGGCAAGAGACCCAGTACTTC.

This clonotype was observed many times. The rearrangement links TRBV7-9 to TRBJ1-4; TRBD1 is a possible D gene (5 bases). The germline V and J ends were trimmed by 5 bases and 5 bases, with 9 bases remaining between them. The CDR3 runs to 13 residues. Looked up from germline, CDR1 is SEHNR and CDR2 is FQNEAQ (reference sequence). In nucleotides, the CDR3 is TGTGCCAGCAGCCGTGGGGGAAATGAAAAACTGTTTTTT. Residues: CASSRGGNEKLFF.

The chain employs TRBV6-5 and TRBJ1-5, with TRBD1 matching 7 bases. Germline values: CDR1 MNHEY, CDR2 SVGAGI. The CDR3 consists of 19 residues. V was clipped by 5 bases and J by 6 bases; unmatched bases: 22. Here the CDR3 reads CASSDSAIKTGEGGQPQHF. CDR3 nucleotides: TGTGCCAGCAGTGATTCAGCGATAAAAACAGGGGAGGGGGGTCAGCCCCAGCATTTT.

A remark on this clonotype: A much larger clone lies a single base off, so this may be a read error. This chain links TRBV12-5 with TRBJ2-1; TRBD2 is a possible D gene (7 bases). This CDR3 comprises 16 residues. Germline V gene lookup returns CDR1 LGHNT and CDR2 FRNRAP. CDR3 sequence (DNA): TGTGCTAGTGGTTTCGAGGGGGGGAGAAGCTACAATGGGCAGTTCTTC. This sequence encodes CASGFEGGRSYNGQFF.

The chain joins TRBV12-3 or TRBV12-4 to TRBJ2-5; TRBD2 matches 7 bases. The CDR3 consists of 17 residues. V lost 2 bases, J lost 0 bases, and 9 bases stayed unmatched. CDR3 region: CASSLWGGSLDQETQYF. The DNA of the CDR3 is TGTGCCAGCAGTTTATGGGGGGGGTCCCTGGACCAAGAGACCCAGTACTTC.

This clonotype turned up a few times. V is TRBV6-1 and J is TRBJ2-1, with 13 nucleotides matching TRBD2. Per germline, CDR1 MNHNS and CDR2 SASEGT. This CDR3 is built from 15 residues. Trimming at V came to 7 bases and at J to 5 bases, leaving 5 bases not matched to a gene. The CDR3 here is CASTLLAGGHNEQFF. CDR3 nucleotides: TGTGCCAGCACCCTACTAGCGGGGGGGCACAATGAGCAGTTCTTC.

This clonotype was counted only a few times. V and J are TRBV6-2 or TRBV6-3 and TRBJ1-5; 7 bases fit TRBD1. Germline trimming cut 6 bases from V and 2 bases from J; bases unmatched to any gene: 10. CDR1 MNHEY and CDR2 SVGEGT come from the germline V gene. The CDR3 spans 16 residues. CDR3 bases: TGTGCCAGCAGACCCGACGACAGGGAGGGCAATCAGCCCCAGCATTTT. It translates to CASRPDDREGNQPQHF.

This clonotype was counted a few times. The chain joins TRBV5-1 to TRBJ2-7, with D perhaps TRBD1 (6 bases). CDR1 is SGHRS, CDR2 YFSETQ, per germline. The CDR3 covers 12 residues. The V and J ends lost 2 bases and 6 bases respectively, with 9 bases between them. CDR3 region: CASSFKGVEQYF. The CDR3, as DNA: TGCGCCAGCAGCTTTAAGGGGGTCGAGCAGTACTTC.

J is TRBJ2-5 and V is TRBV19, with a tentative D call TRBD2 (5 bases). This CDR3 comprises 13 residues. Germline V CDR1 and CDR2: LNHDA, SQIVND (reference sequence). V gave up 7 bases and J gave up 0 bases, with 9 bases separating them. The CDR3 nucleotides are TGTGCCAGTACCCCCGGGGACCAAGAGACCCAGTACTTC. Translation: CASTPGDQETQYF.

This clonotype was found a few times. CDR3 sequence: CASSDRQGAYEQFF. For the CDR3, the DNA is TGTGCCAGCAGCGATCGACAGGGGGCCTATGAGCAGTTCTTC. The J gene is TRBJ2-1, the V gene TRBV7-6, with 10 bases aligning to TRBD1. CDR3 size: 14 residues. With 5 bases clipped from V and 8 bases from J, the junction kept 6 bases outside the gene matches. CDR1 and CDR2 (germline): SGHVS, FNYEAQ.

This clonotype was observed a handful of times. The V gene is TRBV6-6, the J gene TRBJ2-3; the D is unclear. CDR3 length equals 13 residues. From germline, CDR1 is MNHNY and CDR2 SVGAGI (reference sequence). V lost 6 bases, J lost 4 bases, and 11 bases lay in between. CDR3 DNA: TGTGCCAGCAGCCCTGAAGGGCCAGATACGCAGTATTTT. It encodes CASSPEGPDTQYF.

V and J are TRBV7-9 and TRBJ1-2; D is perhaps TRBD1 (5 bases). This CDR3 is built from 14 residues. Trimming left V 2 bases short and J 10 bases short, with 17 bases between. CDR1 is SEHNR, CDR2 FQNEAQ, per germline (reference sequence). The CDR3 protein is CASSLLDRGSDYTF. For the CDR3, the DNA is TGTGCCAGCAGCTTATTGGACCGGGGGTCTGACTACACCTTC.

As regards this clonotype: Sequence at one end of the junction differs from germline and may be a read error. The chain carries TRBV28 and TRBJ2-1; 10 bases fit TRBD1. The CDR3 runs to 14 residues. CDR1 and CDR2 from the germline V gene are MDHEN and SYDVKM. The CDR3 sequence is CANSSGTGVNEQFF. CDR3 nucleotide sequence: TGTGCCAACAGTTCCGGGACAGGGGTTAATGAGCAGTTCTTC.

This clonotype was counted a few times. This chain joins TRBV27 and TRBJ1-5; TRBD1 aligns across 7 bases. V shed 4 bases and J 7 bases; nucleotides not matched to a gene: 7. The CDR3 length is 14 residues. The germline V gene encodes CDR1 MNHEY and CDR2 SMNVEV (reference sequence). The CDR3 spells CASSSYRGGQPQHF. The CDR3 DNA sequence: TGTGCCAGCAGTTCCTACAGGGGAGGCCAGCCCCAGCATTTT.

This clonotype was seen a few times. A read error may produce the germline difference seen at one junction end. The chain links TRBV7-6 to TRBJ2-1, with TRBD2 matching over 8 bases. The CDR3 is 14 amino acids. Germline loops: CDR1 SGHVS, CDR2 FNYEAQ. The CDR3 reads CASSPAGVDYEQFF. For the CDR3, the DNA is TGTGCTAGCAGCCCAGCGGGGGTCGACTATGAGCAGTTCTTC. Using reference TRBV7-6 and TRBJ2-1 for the parts outside the CDR3, the full variable domain is GAGVSQSPRYKVTKRGQDVALRCDPISGHVSLYWYRQALGQGPEFLTYFNYEAQQDKSGLPNDRFSAERPEGSISTLTIQRTEQRDSAMYRCASSPAGVDYEQFFGPGTRLTVL.

V gene TRBV19 combines with J gene TRBJ2-3; D gene unclear. Trimming took off 6 bases at V and 0 bases at J, with 10 bases between the two ends. The germline gives CDR1 LNHDA, CDR2 SQIVND (reference sequence). The CDR3 runs to 14 residues. The chain's CDR3 is CASSLAPSTDTQYF. The CDR3, as DNA: TGTGCCAGTAGCCTCGCCCCAAGCACAGATACGCAGTATTTT.

This clonotype was observed a handful of times. For the CDR3, the DNA is TGTGCCATCAGTGAGTCGATGGACAGGGAATTCTATGGCTACACCTTC. Residues: CAISESMDREFYGYTF. This chain links TRBV10-3 with TRBJ1-2, with TRBD1 matching over 8 bases. The CDR3 contains 16 residues. The trim removed 0 bases at V and 4 bases at J, leaving 7 bases unmatched. Looked up from germline, CDR1 is ENHRY and CDR2 is SYGVKD.

This clonotype was seen a handful of times. The chain couples TRBV6-5 to TRBJ2-3, with a tentative D call TRBD2 (6 bases). CDR1 is MNHEY and CDR2 is SVGAGI in the germline V gene. The ends were cut back, 5 bases at V and 5 bases at J, with 20 bases in the middle. The CDR3 is 16 amino acids. The chain's CDR3 is CASSGTAGGIQDTQYF. CDR3 sequence (DNA): TGTGCCAGCAGTGGAACTGCCGGGGGTATACAAGATACGCAGTATTTT.

This clonotype came up a few times. The rearrangement joins TRBV20-1 to TRBJ2-1; D not resolved. Trimming took 3 bases from V and 5 from J, leaving 8 bases between them. CDR1 and CDR2 (germline): DFQATT, SNEGSKA (reference sequence). This CDR3 is 12 amino acids long. Here the CDR3 reads CSARARNNEQFF. The CDR3 nucleotides read TGCAGTGCTAGGGCAAGAAACAATGAGCAGTTCTTC.

The chain combines TRBV2 with TRBJ1-2; D may be TRBD1 (5 bases). Trimming stripped 6 bases from V and 4 bases from J, with 12 bases between. From germline, CDR1 is SNHLY and CDR2 FYNNEI. The CDR3 totals 13 residues. The CDR3 is CASRTSGRYGYTF. Here the CDR3 DNA reads TGTGCCAGCAGGACATCAGGGCGCTATGGCTACACCTTC. Filled out from reference TRBV2 and TRBJ1-2, the complete variable domain reads EPEVTQTPSHQVTQMGQEVILRCVPISNHLYFYWYRQILGQKVEFLVSFYNNEISEKSEIFDDQFSVERPDGSNFTLKIRSTKLEDSAMYFCASRTSGRYGYTFGSGTRLTVV.

V usage is TRBV27 and J usage is TRBJ1-1, with D unclear. Trimming cost V 4 bases and J 0 bases, with 15 bases left between them. The CDR3 extends over 16 amino acids. The germline gives CDR1 MNHEY, CDR2 SMNVEV (reference sequence). CDR3 bases: TGTGCCAGCAGTTCCTCCTTGCGGGGTCTGAACACTGAAGCTTTCTTT. It encodes CASSSSLRGLNTEAFF.

This clonotype was found a few times. V and J are TRBV5-1 and TRBJ1-6, with a tentative D call TRBD1 (5 bases). Germline values: CDR1 SGHRS, CDR2 YFSETQ. V shed 4 bases and J shed 10 bases, with 24 bases lying between them. This CDR3 region has 17 residues. CDR3 DNA sequence: TGCGCCAGCAGCCCCACGGCGCCCCCAGGGAGGAGATCACCCCTCCACTTT. It specifies CASSPTAPPGRRSPLHF.

This chain joins TRBV19 and TRBJ1-1; 7 nucleotides agree with TRBD1. This CDR3 is built from 15 residues. Germline CDR1 reads LNHDA; CDR2 reads SQIVND (reference sequence). V shed 1 base and J 5 bases; nucleotides not matched to a gene: 7. The CDR3 DNA sequence: TGTGCCAGTAGTATAGGGGGCAGGGGGTGGACTGAAGCTTTCTTT. Its translation is CASSIGGRGWTEAFF.

The chain carries TRBV29-1 and TRBJ2-1; D unresolved. Germline-derived CDR1 and CDR2 are SQVTM and ANQGSEA. V was trimmed by 3 bases and J by 0 bases, leaving 12 bases between them. The CDR3 consists of 15 residues. CDR3 DNA: TGCAGCGTTGACGTGGCAGGTATCTCCTACAATGAGCAGTTCTTC. It yields the protein CSVDVAGISYNEQFF.

There are many counts of this clonotype. V is TRBV7-8 and J is TRBJ1-5, with 7 bases matching TRBD1. J lost 3 bases, V lost 6 bases, and 2 bases had no gene match. Per germline, CDR1 SGHVS and CDR2 FQNEAQ. The CDR3 runs to 13 residues. The CDR3 bases are TGTGCCAGCAGTGACAGGGTCAATCAGCCCCAGCATTTT. Residues: CASSDRVNQPQHF.

The chain combines TRBV20-1 with TRBJ2-2, with D possibly matching TRBD2 (5 bases). Between the trimmed V and J ends, which lost 6 bases and 0 bases, there was a span of 11 bases. There are 14 residues in the CDR3. Germline CDR1 DFQATT, CDR2 SNEGSKA (reference sequence). As DNA, the CDR3 is TGCAGTGCCCGGCCGGACTCGAACACCGGGGAGCTGTTTTTT. Protein sequence: CSARPDSNTGELFF.

This clonotype was recorded once. The chain joins TRBV12-3 or TRBV12-4 to TRBJ2-7; TRBD1 matches at 7 bases. V trimming: 6 bases; J trimming: 6 bases; junction bases outside the gene matches: 5. This CDR3 is 12 amino acids long. The chain's CDR3 is CASRPNRGEQYF. CDR3 sequence (DNA): TGTGCCAGCAGACCTAACAGGGGCGAGCAGTACTTC.

J is TRBJ1-2 and V is TRBV29-1; perhaps TRBD1 as D (5 bases). The CDR3 totals 13 residues. Germline CDR1 is SQVTM and CDR2 is ANQGSEA. The V end was cut by 6 bases, the J end by 0 bases, with 11 bases between. This CDR3 is CSVTVGSNYGYTF. CDR3 nucleotides: TGCAGCGTGACAGTCGGTTCTAACTATGGCTACACCTTC.